This entry describes one TCR beta chain. Its antigen is undetermined. The data were produced by immunoSEQ multiplex PCR, yet TCRdb's version contains in-frame clones alone and is incomplete. The sample shows roughly 120,000 clones, nearly 90% of them seen only once. This sample is part of a study of T cell responses to AZD1222 COVID-19 vaccine. For the study at large: Investigators merged groups given second doses at roughly 4 or roughly 12 weeks.

Germline CDR1 reads GTSNPN; CDR2 reads SVGIG (reference sequence). V trimming: 0 bases; J trimming: 6 bases; junction bases outside the gene matches: 4. The CDR3 totals 14 residues. Overall study findings and caveats: Two AZD1222 administrations were followed by greater Spike-specific TCR breadth and depth. White British donors predominated, females outnumbered males, and clonal diversity was possibly underestimated.

The clonotype was recovered from an adult in good health. This chain connects TRBV30 to TRBJ2-2, with 7 bases matching TRBD2. Sequences were derived from peripheral blood, sampled on day 0 of AZD1222 vaccination. CDR3 sequence reads: CAWSVRGVAGELFF. The DNA for the CDR3 is TGTGCCTGGAGTGTACGGGGGGTCGCCGGGGAGCTGTTTTTT.